The text below deals with one TCR beta chain. Its antigen remains unidentified. This sample stems from a study of graft-versus-host responses after intestinal transplantation. Profiling relied on immunoSEQ multiplex PCR, and the TCRdb table lists in-frame clones only, not all of them. Of 30,000 to 35,000 clones listed, roughly four fifths are singletons. J lost 5 bases, V lost 5 bases, and 7 bases had no gene match. The CDR3 extends over 14 amino acids. Germline CDR1 and CDR2: SGHNT and YYREEE (reference sequence). The sequence came from a human donor who received an intestinal transplant. The sequenced sample was unstimulated CD8+ T cells sorted from spleen or lymph node cells, obtained before intestinal transplant. The chain employs TRBV5-4 and TRBJ2-3, with TRBD2 identical over 8 bases. The CDR3 nucleotides read TGTGCCAGCAGATATGAGCGGGGGTTAGATACGCAGTATTTT. Translated: CASRYERGLDTQYF.